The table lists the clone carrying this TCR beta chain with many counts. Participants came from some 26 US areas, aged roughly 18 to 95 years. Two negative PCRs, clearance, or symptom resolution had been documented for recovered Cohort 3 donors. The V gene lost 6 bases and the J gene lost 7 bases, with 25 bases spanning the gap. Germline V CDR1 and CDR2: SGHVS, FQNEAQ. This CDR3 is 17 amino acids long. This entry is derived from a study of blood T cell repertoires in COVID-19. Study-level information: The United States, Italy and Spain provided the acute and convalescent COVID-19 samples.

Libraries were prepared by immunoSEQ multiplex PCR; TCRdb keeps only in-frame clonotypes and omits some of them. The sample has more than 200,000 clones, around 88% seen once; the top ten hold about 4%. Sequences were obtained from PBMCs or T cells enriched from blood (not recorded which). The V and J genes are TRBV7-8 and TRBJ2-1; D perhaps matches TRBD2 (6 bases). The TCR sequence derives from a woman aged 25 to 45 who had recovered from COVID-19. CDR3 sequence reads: CASSPTEVILGGNEQFF. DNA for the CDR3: TGTGCCAGCAGTCCAACGGAGGTGATCCTTGGGGGGAATGAGCAGTTCTTC.